This TCR beta chain was recorded in a study of cytomegalovirus exposure and HLA in healthy donors. General study findings and limits: In vitro assays verified that a few CMV-associated chains recognized CMV antigens specifically. What TCR beta sequences reportedly achieved was accurate prediction of HLA-A and HLA-B alleles in most subjects. V- and J-gene trimming in TCR beta was tied to a missense DCLRE1C variant by an analysis performed later.

Per germline, CDR1 SGHRS and CDR2 YFSETQ. The length of the CDR3 is 18 residues. J was trimmed by 1 base and V by 0 bases; bases with no gene match: 4. A word on this clone: Antigen specificity is unknown.

PCR involved 60 Vbeta and 13 Jbeta primers. This table comes from immunoSEQ multiplex PCR, and its TCRdb copy is limited to in-frame clones, with some not included. The sample consists of under 200,000 clones, less than 90% of them appearing once. The clonotype originates from a young man in good health and CMV-seronegative. Material: PBMCs. The chain uses TRBV5-1 and TRBJ2-6; the match to TRBD1 covers 10 bases. The CDR3 DNA reads as TGCGCCAGCAGCTTGGGACAGGGGGCGATGTCTGGGGCCAACGTCCTGACTTTC. Protein product: CASSLGQGAMSGANVLTF.